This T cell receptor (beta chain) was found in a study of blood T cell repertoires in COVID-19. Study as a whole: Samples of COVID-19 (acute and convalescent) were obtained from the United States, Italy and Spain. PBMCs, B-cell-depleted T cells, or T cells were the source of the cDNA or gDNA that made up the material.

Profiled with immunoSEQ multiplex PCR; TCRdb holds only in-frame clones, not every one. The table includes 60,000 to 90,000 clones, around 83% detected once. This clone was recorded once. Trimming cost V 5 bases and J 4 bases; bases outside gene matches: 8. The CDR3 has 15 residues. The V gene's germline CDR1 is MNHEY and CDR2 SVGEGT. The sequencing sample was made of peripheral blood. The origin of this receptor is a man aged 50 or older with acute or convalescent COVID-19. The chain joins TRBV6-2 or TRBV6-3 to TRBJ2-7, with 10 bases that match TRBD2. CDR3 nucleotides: TGTGCCAGCAGTACCGGACTAGCGGAGGTATACGAGCAGTACTTC. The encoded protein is CASSTGLAEVYEQYF.